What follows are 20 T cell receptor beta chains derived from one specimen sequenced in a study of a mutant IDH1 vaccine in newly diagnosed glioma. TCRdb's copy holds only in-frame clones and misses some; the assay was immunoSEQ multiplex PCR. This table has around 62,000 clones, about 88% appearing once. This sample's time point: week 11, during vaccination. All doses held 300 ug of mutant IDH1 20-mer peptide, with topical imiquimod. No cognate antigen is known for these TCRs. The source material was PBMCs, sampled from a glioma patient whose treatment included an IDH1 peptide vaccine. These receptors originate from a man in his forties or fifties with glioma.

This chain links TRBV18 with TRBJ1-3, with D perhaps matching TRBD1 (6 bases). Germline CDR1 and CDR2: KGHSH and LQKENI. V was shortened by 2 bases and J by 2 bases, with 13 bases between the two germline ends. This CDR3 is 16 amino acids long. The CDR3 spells CASSPNSGATGNTIYF. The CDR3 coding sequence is TGTGCCAGCTCACCAAACTCAGGGGCAACTGGAAACACCATATATTTT.

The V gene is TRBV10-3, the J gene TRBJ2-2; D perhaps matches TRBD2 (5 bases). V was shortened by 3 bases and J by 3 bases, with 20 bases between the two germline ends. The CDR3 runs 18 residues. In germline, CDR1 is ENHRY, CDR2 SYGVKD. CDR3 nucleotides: TGTGCCATCAGTGATCAACCGGGCGCGGGTTGGTACACCGGGGAGCTGTTTTTT. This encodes CAISDQPGAGWYTGELFF.

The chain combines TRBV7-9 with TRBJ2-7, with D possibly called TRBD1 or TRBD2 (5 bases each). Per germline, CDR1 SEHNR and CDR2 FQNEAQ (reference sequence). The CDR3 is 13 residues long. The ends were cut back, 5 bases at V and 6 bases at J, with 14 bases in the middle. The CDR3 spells CASSALGESEQYF. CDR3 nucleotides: TGTGCCAGCAGCGCCCTGGGGGAGAGCGAGCAGTACTTC.

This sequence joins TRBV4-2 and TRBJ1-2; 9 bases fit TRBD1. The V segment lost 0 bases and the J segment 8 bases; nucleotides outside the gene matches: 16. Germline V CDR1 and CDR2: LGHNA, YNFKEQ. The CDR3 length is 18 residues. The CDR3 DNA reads TGTGCCAGCAGCCAAGATCTCGGGGACAGGGCCCCCTTGGGGGGCTACACCTTC. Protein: CASSQDLGDRAPLGGYTF.

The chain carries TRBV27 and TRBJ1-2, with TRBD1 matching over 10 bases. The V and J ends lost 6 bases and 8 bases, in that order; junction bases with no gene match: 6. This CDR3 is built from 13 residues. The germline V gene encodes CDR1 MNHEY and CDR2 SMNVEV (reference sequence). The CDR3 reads CASSRQGAQGYTF. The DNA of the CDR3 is TGTGCCAGCAGCCGACAGGGGGCTCAGGGCTACACCTTC.

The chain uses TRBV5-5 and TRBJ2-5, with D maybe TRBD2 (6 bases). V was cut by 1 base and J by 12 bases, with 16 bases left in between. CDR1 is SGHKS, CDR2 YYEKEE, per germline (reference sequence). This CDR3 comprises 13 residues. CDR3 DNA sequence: TGTGCCAGCAGCTTGTGGAGGGGCCCTAAAGAGTACTTC. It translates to CASSLWRGPKEYF.

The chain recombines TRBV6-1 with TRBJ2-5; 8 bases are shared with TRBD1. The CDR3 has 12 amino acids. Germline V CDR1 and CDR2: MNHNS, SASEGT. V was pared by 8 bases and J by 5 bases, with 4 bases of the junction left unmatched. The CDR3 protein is CASDRGGETQYF. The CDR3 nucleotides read TGTGCCAGCGACAGGGGAGGTGAGACCCAGTACTTC.

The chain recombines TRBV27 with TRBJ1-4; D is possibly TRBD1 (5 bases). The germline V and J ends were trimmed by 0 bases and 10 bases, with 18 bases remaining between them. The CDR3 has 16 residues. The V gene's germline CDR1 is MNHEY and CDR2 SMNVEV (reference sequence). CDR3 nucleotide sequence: TGTGCCAGCAGTTTATCTACCCGAGCCGGCGGGGGAAAACTGTTTTTT. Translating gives CASSLSTRAGGGKLFF.

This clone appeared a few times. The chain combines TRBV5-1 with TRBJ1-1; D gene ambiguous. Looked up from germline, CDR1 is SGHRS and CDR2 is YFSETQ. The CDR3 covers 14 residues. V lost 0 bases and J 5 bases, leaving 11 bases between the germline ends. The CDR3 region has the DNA TGCGCCAGCAGCTTGGTAGTTGATTCGACTGAAGCTTTCTTT. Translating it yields CASSLVVDSTEAFF.

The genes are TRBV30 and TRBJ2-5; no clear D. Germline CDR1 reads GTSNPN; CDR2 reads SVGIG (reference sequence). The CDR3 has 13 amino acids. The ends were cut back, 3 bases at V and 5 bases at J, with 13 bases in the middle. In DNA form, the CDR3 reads TGTGCCTGGAGGAGGACCTGGTGGGAGACCCAGTACTTC. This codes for CAWRRTWWETQYF. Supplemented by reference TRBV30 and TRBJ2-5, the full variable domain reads SQTIHQWPATLVQPVGSPLSLECTVEGTSNPNLYWYRQAAGRGLQLLFYSVGIGQISSEVPQNLSASRPQDRQFILSSKKLLLSDSGFYLCAWRRTWWETQYFGPGTRLLVL.

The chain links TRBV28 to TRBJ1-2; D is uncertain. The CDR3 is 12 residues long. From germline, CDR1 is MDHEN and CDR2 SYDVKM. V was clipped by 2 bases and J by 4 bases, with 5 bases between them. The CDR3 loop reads CASSLPRYGYTF. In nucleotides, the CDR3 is TGTGCCAGCAGTTTACCTCGCTATGGCTACACCTTC.

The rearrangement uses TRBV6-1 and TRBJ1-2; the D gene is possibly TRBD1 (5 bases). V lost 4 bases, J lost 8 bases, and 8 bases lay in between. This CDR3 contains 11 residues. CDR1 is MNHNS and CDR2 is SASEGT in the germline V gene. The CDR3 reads CASSVGDGYTF. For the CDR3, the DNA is TGTGCCAGCAGTGTAGGGGACGGCTACACCTTC.

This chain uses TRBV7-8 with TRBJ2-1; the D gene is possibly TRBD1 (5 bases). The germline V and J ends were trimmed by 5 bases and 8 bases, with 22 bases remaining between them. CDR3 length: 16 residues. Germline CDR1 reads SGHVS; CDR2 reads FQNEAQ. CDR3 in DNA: TGTGCCAGCAGCCCCCGGACAATTAGACCAATCGATGAGCAGTTCTTC. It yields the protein CASSPRTIRPIDEQFF.

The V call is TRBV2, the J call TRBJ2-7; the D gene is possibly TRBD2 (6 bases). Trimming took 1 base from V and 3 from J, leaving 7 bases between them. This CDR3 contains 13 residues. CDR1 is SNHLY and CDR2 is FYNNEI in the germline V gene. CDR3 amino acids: CASSEVGGYEQYV. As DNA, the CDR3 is TGTGCCAGCAGTGAAGTCGGGGGCTACGAGCAGTACGTC.

CDR3 region: CASSPNNSPYNEQFF. CDR3 nucleotide sequence: TGTGCCAGCAGCCCAAATAACAGTCCCTACAATGAGCAGTTCTTC. V is TRBV7-9 and J is TRBJ2-1, with D unclear. CDR1 is SEHNR, CDR2 FQNEAQ, per germline (reference sequence). Trimming removed 5 bases from V and 2 bases from J, with 13 bases in between. The CDR3 is made up of 15 amino acids.

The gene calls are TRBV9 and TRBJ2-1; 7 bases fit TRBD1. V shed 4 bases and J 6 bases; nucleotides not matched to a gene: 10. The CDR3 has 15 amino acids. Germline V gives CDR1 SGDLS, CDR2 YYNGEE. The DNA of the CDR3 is TGTGCCAGCAGCTCCTACAGGGGAATTGGCAATGAGCAGTTCTTC. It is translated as CASSSYRGIGNEQFF.

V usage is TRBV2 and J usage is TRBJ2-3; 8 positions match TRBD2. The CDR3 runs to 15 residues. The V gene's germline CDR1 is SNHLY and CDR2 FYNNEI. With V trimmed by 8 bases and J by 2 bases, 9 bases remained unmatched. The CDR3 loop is CASGNSGAYTDTQYF. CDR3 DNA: TGTGCCAGCGGAAATAGCGGGGCTTACACAGATACGCAGTATTTT. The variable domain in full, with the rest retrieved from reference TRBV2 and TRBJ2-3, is EPEVTQTPSHQVTQMGQEVILRCVPISNHLYFYWYRQILGQKVEFLVSFYNNEISEKSEIFDDQFSVERPDGSNFTLKIRSTKLEDSAMYFCASGNSGAYTDTQYFGPGTRLTVL.

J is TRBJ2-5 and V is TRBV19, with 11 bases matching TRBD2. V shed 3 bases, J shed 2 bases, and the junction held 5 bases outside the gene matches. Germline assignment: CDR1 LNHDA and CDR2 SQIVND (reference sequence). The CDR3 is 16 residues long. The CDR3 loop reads CASSILAGGNQETQYF. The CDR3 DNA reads TGTGCCAGTAGTATTTTAGCGGGGGGGAATCAAGAGACCCAGTACTTC.

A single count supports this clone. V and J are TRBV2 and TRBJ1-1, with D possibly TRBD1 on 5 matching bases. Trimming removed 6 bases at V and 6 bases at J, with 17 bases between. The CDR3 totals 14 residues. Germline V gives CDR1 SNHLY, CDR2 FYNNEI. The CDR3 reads CASRERVIRAEAFF. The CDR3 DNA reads TGTGCCAGCAGAGAGCGGGTGATCAGGGCTGAAGCTTTCTTT.

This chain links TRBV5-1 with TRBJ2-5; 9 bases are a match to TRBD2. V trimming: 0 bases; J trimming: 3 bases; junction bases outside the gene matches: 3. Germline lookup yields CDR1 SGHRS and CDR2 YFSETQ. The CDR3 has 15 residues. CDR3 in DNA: TGCGCCAGCAGCTTGGACGGCGGGGGGGAAGAGACCCAGTACTTC. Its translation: CASSLDGGGEETQYF.